The rows below give T cell receptor beta chains drawn from one sample of a study of molecular identifiers for immune sequencing clone quantification. TCRdb passed the PCR reads through MiXCR, listing each CDR3 protein once. The sample holds 300,000 to 400,000 distinct CDR3 sequences, roughly 23% seen once. The sequencing input was naive CD8+ T cells from blood, with Jurkat cell RNA spiked in. All receptors derive from a human donor in good health. Some libraries in this study had Jurkat cell RNA spiked in. The conserved cysteine and the conserved F or W are not part of the CDR3 here. The order of the fields is V gene, J gene, CDR3 protein.

>TRBV29-1|TRBJ1-5
SVDEGAGQPQH
>TRBV6-2/TRBV6-3|TRBJ2-2
ASSWRGRANTGELF
>TRBV19|TRBJ2-7
ASSISASYEQY
>TRBV19|TRBJ2-7
ASSIRDNTYEQY
>TRBV4-3|TRBJ2-7
ASSQRQLAGVYEQY
>TRBV19|TRBJ1-5
AVGQIYSNQPQH
>TRBV29-1|TRBJ2-7
SVGTLGEQY
>TRBV2|TRBJ2-6
ASREVEGSGANVLT
>TRBV7-9|TRBJ2-7
ASSFVVAGDEQY
>TRBV7-2|TRBJ2-5
ASSPPAYQETQY
>TRBV12-3/TRBV12-4|TRBJ2-3
ASSLGFRGNTDTQY
>TRBV20-1|TRBJ1-4
SARGQGEYEKLF
>TRBV15|TRBJ1-5
ATSRETGGVGYSNQPQH
>TRBV27|TRBJ1-2
ASSSRREGGYYGYT
>TRBV3-2|TRBJ2-2
ASSQGVAGNTGELF
>TRBV21-1|TRBJ2-7
ASSKAPWDYEQY
>TRBV6-2/TRBV6-3|TRBJ1-1
ASDRRENTEAF
>TRBV7-9|TRBJ1-2
ASSPPVSGGLASYGYT
>TRBV2|TRBJ1-1
ASITGLPEAF
>TRBV7-9|TRBJ2-3
ASSPTSVGAFPSTDTQY
>TRBV9|TRBJ2-3
ASSVGAADTQY
>TRBV5-1|TRBJ1-5
ARGTGIRDQPQH
>TRBV7-9|TRBJ1-6
ASSLGQGAADSPLH
>TRBV5-5|TRBJ1-1
ASSWDRDGDTKAF
>TRBV7-9|TRBJ1-2
ASRPPVGSQANYGYT
>TRBV6-6|TRBJ2-4
ASSPLGSERDGRNIQY
>TRBV7-9|TRBJ1-4
ASSLFGTGSEKLF
>TRBV30|TRBJ2-7
ACFSTTGGERTFSYEQY
>TRBV18|TRBJ2-2
ASSPSKAGELF
>TRBV7-9|TRBJ2-6
ASSSRAGSSGANVLT
>TRBV11-2|TRBJ2-1
ASSLDEAGPLEQF
>TRBV7-9|TRBJ2-3
ASTPGTGGCTDTRY
>TRBV5-6|TRBJ2-7
ASSLGSVRLTNTYEQY
>TRBV27|TRBJ2-7
ASSESGHSYEQY
>TRBV6-2/TRBV6-3|TRBJ2-1
ASSPTQRGPNPGEQF
>TRBV11-1|TRBJ2-6
ASSLAGTAVVLGANVLT
>TRBV5-1|TRBJ2-7
TSSPGLSEQY
>TRBV7-3|TRBJ2-5
AGSLTEAGVGETQY
>TRBV27|TRBJ2-7
ASSLSVPPYEQY
>TRBV9|TRBJ1-5
AGLGRPQH
>TRBV7-9|TRBJ2-7
ASSLVAGRSGEQY
>TRBV4-3|TRBJ2-3
ASSQDRAMAGTGTQY
>TRBV20-1|TRBJ2-7
SARGWTYEQY
>TRBV12-5|TRBJ1-2
ASGYGGPYGYT
>TRBV30|TRBJ2-3
AWSEVTDTQY
>TRBV5-4|TRBJ1-1
ASSPPTGGNAEAF